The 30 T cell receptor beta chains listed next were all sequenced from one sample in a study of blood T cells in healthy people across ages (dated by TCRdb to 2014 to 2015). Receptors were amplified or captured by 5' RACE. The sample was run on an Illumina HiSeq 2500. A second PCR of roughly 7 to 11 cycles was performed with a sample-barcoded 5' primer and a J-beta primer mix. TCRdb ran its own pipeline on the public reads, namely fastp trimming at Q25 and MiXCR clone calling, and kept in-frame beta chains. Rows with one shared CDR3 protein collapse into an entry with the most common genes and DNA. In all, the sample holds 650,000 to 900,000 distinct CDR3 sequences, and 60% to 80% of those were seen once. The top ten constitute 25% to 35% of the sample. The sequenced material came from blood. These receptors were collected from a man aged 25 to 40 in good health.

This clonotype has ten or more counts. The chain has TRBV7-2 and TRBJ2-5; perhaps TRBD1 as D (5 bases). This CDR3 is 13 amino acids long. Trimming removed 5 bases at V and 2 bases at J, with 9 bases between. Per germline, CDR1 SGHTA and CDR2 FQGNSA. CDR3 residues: CASSRDRQETQYF. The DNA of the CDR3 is TGTGCCAGCAGCCGCGACAGACAAGAGACCCAGTACTTC.

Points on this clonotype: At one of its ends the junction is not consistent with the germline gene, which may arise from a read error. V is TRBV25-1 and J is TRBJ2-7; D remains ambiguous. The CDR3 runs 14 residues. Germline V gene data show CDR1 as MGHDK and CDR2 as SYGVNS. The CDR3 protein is CASSAVESSCEQYF. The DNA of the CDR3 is TGTGCCAGCAGTGCGGTGGAGAGCTCCTGCGAGCAGTACTTC.

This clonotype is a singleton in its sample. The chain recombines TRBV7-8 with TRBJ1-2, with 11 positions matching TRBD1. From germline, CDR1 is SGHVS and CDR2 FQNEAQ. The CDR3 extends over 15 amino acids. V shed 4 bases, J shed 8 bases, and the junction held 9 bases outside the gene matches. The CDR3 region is CASSSGRTGGSGYTF. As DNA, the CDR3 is TGTGCCAGCAGCTCCGGTAGGACAGGGGGCAGCGGCTACACCTTC.

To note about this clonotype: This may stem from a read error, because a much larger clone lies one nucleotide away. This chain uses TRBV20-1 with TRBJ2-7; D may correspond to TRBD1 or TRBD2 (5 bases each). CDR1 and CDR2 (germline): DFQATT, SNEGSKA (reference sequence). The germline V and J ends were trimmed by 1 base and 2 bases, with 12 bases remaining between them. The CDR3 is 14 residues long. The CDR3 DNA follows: TGCAGTGCTAGAGGGGACGGGGAAACCTACGAGCAGTACTTC. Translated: CSARGDGETYEQYF.

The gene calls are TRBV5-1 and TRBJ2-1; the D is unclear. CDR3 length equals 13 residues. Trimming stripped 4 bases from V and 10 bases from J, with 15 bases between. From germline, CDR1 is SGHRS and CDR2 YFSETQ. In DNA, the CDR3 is TGCGCCAGCAGCCTAGGACCCTCGGGCGAGCAGTTCTTC. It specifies CASSLGPSGEQFF.

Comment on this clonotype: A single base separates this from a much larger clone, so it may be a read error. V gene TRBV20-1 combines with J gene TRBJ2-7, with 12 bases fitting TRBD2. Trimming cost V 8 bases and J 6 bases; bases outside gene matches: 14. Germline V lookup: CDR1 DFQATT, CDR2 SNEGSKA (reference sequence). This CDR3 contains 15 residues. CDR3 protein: CSPPQHATSGGEQYF. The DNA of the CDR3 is TGCAGTCCTCCCCAACATGCGACTAGCGGGGGCGAGCAGTACTTC.

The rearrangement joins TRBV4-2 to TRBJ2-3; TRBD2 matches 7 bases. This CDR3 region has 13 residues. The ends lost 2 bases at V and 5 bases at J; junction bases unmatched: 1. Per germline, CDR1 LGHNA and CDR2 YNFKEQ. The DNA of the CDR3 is TGTGCCAGCAGCCAACCGGGAGGAGATACGCAGTATTTT. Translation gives CASSQPGGDTQYF.

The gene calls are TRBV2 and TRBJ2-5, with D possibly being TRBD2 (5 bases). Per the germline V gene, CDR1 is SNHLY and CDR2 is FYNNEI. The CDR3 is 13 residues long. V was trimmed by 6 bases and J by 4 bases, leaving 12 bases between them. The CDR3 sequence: CASRVTGVETQYF. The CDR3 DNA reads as TGTGCCAGCAGGGTGACCGGGGTAGAGACCCAGTACTTC.

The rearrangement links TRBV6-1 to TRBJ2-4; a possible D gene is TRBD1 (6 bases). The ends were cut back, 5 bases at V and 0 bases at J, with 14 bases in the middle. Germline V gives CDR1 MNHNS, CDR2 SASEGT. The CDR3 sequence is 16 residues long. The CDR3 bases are TGTGCCAGCAGTCTAACAGGGTTCGGAGCCAAAAACATTCAGTACTTC. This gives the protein CASSLTGFGAKNIQYF.

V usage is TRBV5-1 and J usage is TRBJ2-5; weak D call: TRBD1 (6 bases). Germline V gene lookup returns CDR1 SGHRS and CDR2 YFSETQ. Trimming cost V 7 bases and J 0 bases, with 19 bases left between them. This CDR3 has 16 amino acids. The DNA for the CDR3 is TGCGCCAGCGGCCCAGCCGGGACAACGTACCAAGAGACCCAGTACTTC. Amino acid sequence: CASGPAGTTYQETQYF.

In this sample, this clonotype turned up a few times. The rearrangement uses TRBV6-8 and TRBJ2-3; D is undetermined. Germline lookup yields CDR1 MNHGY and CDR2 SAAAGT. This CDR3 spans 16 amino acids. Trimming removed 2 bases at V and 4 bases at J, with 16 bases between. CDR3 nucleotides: TGTGCCAGCAGTTACCCGTCACCGGGTTACGCAGATACGCAGTATTTT. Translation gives CASSYPSPGYADTQYF.

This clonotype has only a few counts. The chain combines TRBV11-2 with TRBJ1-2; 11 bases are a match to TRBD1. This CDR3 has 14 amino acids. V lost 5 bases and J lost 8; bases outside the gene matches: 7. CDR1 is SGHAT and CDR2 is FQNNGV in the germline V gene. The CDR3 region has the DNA TGTGCCAGCAGCCCCATCAGGACAGGGGGCGGCTACACCTTC. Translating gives CASSPIRTGGGYTF.

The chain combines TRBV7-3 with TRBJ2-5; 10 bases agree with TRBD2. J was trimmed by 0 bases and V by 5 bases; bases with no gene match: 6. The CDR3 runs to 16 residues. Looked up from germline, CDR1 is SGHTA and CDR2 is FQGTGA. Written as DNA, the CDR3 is TGTGCCAGCAGCCCAACTAGCGGGGTAAACCAAGAGACCCAGTACTTC. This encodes CASSPTSGVNQETQYF.

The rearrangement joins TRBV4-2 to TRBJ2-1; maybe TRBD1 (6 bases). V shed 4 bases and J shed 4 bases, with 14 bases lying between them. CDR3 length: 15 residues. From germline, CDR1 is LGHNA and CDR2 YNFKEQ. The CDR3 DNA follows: TGTGCCAGCAGCCCGGCCCGGGACACGTACAATGAGCAGTTCTTC. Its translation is CASSPARDTYNEQFF.

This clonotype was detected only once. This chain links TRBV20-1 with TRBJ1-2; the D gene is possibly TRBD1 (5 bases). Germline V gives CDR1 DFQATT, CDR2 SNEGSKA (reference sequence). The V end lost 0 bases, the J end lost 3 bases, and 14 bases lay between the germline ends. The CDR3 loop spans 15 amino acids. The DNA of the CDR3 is TGCAGTGCTAGAGATGTCAAGGGGTCTGACTATGGCTACACCTTC. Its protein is CSARDVKGSDYGYTF.

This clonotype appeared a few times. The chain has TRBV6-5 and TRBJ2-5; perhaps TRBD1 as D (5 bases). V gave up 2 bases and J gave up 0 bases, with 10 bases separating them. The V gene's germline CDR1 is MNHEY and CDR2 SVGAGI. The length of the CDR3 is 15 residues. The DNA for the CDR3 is TGTGCCAGCAGTTACAAGACAGAGTACCAAGAGACCCAGTACTTC. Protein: CASSYKTEYQETQYF.

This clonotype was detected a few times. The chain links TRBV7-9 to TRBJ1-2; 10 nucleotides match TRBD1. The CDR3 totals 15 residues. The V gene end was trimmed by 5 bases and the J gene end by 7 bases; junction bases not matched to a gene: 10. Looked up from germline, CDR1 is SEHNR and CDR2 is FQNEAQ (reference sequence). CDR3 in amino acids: CASSPDRGNLGGYTF. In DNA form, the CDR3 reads TGTGCCAGCAGCCCGGACAGGGGGAATCTTGGTGGCTACACCTTC.

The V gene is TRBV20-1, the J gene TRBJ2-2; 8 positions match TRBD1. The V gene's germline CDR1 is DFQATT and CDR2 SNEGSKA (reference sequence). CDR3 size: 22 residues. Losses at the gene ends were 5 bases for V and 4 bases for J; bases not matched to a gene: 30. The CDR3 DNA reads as TGCAGTGCTGGCCGGCAAATGGGACAGGAGGCTCTCCCTCTCCCAATCACCGGGGAGCTGTTTTTT. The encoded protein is CSAGRQMGQEALPLPITGELFF.

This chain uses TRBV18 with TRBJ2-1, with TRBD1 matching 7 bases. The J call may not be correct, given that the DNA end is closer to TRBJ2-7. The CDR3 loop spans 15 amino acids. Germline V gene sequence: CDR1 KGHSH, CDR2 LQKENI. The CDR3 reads CASSPPATGYNEQYF. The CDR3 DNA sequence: TGTGCCAGCTCACCCCCGGCGACAGGGTACAATGAGCAGTACTTC.

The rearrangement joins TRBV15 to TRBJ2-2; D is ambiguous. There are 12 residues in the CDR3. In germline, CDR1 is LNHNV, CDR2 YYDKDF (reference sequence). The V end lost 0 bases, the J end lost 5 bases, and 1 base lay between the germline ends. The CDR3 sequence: CATSRDTGELFF. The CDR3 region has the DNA TGTGCCACCAGCAGAGATACCGGGGAGCTGTTTTTT.

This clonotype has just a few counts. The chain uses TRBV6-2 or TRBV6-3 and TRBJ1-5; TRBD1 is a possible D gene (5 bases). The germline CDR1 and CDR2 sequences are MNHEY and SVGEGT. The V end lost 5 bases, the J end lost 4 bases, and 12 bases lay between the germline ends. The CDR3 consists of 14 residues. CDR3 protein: CASSVRQPNQPQHF. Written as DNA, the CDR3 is TGTGCCAGCAGTGTCAGACAGCCTAATCAGCCCCAGCATTTT.

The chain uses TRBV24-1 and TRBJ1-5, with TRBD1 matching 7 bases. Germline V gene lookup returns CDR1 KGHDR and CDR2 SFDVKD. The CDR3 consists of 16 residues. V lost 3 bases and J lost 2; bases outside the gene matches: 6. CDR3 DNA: TGTGCCACCAGTGATACGACAGGGCACGGCAATCAGCCCCAGCATTTT. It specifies CATSDTTGHGNQPQHF.

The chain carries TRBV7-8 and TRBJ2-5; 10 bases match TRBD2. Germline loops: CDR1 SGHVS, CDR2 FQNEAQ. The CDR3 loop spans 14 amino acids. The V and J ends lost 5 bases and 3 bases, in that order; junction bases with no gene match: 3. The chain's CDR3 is CASSRGLAEETQYF. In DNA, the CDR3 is TGTGCCAGCAGCCGCGGACTAGCGGAAGAGACCCAGTACTTC.

CDR3 amino acids: CATSRDPPGVRHQPQHF. In DNA, the CDR3 is TGTGCCACCAGCAGAGATCCTCCGGGAGTCCGCCATCAGCCCCAGCATTTT. The chain uses TRBV15 and TRBJ1-5; D unresolved. The CDR3 extends over 17 amino acids. Germline values: CDR1 LNHNV, CDR2 YYDKDF (reference sequence). V lost 0 bases, J lost 5 bases, and 17 bases lay in between.

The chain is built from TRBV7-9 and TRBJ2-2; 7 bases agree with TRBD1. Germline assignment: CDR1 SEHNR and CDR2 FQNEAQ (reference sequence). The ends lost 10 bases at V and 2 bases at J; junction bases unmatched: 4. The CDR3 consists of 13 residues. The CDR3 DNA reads TGTGCCAATGACAGGGAAAACACCGGGGAGCTGTTTTTT. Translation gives CANDRENTGELFF.

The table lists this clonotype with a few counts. This CDR3 reads CASSLGFDIQYF. The CDR3 region has the DNA TGTGCCAGCAGCCTCGGGTTTGACATTCAGTACTTC. The chain employs TRBV6-2 or TRBV6-3 and TRBJ2-4; D unresolved. Germline assignment: CDR1 MNHEY and CDR2 SVGEGT. The CDR3 length is 12 residues. The germline V and J ends were trimmed by 6 bases and 8 bases, with 11 bases remaining between them.

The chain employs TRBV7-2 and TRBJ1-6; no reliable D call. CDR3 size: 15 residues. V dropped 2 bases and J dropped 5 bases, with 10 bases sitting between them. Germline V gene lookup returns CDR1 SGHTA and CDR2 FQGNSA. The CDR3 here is CASSLNRQDNSPLHF. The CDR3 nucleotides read TGTGCCAGCAGCTTAAATCGGCAGGATAATTCACCCCTCCACTTT.

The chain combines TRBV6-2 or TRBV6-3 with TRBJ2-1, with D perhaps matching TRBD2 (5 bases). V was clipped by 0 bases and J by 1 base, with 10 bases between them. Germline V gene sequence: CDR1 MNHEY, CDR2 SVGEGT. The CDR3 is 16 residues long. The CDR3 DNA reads TGTGCCAGCAGTTACTCCAAGCGGAGTTCCTACAATGAGCAGTTCTTC. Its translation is CASSYSKRSSYNEQFF.

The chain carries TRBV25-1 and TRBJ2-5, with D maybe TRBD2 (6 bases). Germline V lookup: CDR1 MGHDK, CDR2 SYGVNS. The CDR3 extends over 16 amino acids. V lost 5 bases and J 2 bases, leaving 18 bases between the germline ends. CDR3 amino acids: CASSPRDLGSQETQYF. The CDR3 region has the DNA TGTGCCAGCAGTCCTCGGGACTTGGGGTCTCAAGAGACCCAGTACTTC.

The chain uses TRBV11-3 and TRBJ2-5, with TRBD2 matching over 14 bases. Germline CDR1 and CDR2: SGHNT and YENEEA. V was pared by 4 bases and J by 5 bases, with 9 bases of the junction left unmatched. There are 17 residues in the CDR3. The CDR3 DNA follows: TGTGCCAGCAGCTCTAGGGGACTAGCGGGAGATCGGGAGACCCAGTACTTC. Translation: CASSSRGLAGDRETQYF. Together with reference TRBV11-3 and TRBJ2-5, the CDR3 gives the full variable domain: EAGVVQSPRYKIIEKKQPVAFWCNPISGHNTLYWYLQNLGQGPELLIRYENEEAVDDSQLPKDRFSAERLKGVDSTLKIQPAELGDSAVYLCASSSRGLAGDRETQYFGPGTRLLVL.